This T cell receptor beta chain comes out of a study of T-cell reconstitution after alpha-beta-depleted transplantation in children. General study points: Recipient T cells and thymic progenitors that survived were the source of the high TCRbeta diversity seen at day 60 in some patients. Reported findings indicate that, about two months after transplant, alpha-beta T cells came from several hundred expanded clones, which were derived from non-depleted graft cells. Counts and diversity of T cells one year after transplant came mostly from newly produced T cells.

The CDR3 consists of 16 residues. CDR1 and CDR2 (germline): SGHRS, YFSETQ. The J segment lost 0 bases and the V segment lost 3 bases, leaving 6 bases of the junction unmatched. A note on this clonotype: Its antigen is currently unknown.

TCRbeta library construction was performed incorporating unique molecular identifiers. TCRdb recomputed calls from the PCR reads with MiXCR, one row per CDR3 protein. The sample contains around 960,000 distinct CDR3 sequences, about 29% of which appear only once. The sequences come from PBMCs, mostly from graft donor cells, collected 360 days after TCRalphabeta/CD19-depleted stem cell transplant. This TCR was recovered from a boy under two years old who had a stem cell transplant for SCID, so the T cells may come from the graft donor. The rearrangement joins TRBV5-1 to TRBJ2-1; 7 bases line up with TRBD1. CDR3 coding DNA: TGCGCCAGCAGCTACAACAGGGGAAGCTCCTACAATGAGCAGTTCTTC. Its protein is CASSYNRGSSYNEQFF. Variable domain in full (rest from reference TRBV5-1 and TRBJ2-1): KAGVTQTPRYLIKTRGQQVTLSCSPISGHRSVSWYQQTPGQGLQFLFEYFSETQRNKGNFPGRFSGRQFSNSRSEMNVSTLELGDSALYLCASSYNRGSSYNEQFFGPGTRLTVL.